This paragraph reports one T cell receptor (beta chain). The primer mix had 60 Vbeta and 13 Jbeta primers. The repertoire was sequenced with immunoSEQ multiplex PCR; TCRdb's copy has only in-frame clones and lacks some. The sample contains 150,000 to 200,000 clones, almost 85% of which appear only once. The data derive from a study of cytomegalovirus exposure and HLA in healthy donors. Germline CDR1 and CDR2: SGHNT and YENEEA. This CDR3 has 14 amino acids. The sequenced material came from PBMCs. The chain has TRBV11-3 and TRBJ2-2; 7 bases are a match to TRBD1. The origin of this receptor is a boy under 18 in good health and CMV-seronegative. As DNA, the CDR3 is TGTGCACAGAGGGGGCAGGGATGGACCGGGGAGCTGTTTTTT. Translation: CAQRGQGWTGELFF.